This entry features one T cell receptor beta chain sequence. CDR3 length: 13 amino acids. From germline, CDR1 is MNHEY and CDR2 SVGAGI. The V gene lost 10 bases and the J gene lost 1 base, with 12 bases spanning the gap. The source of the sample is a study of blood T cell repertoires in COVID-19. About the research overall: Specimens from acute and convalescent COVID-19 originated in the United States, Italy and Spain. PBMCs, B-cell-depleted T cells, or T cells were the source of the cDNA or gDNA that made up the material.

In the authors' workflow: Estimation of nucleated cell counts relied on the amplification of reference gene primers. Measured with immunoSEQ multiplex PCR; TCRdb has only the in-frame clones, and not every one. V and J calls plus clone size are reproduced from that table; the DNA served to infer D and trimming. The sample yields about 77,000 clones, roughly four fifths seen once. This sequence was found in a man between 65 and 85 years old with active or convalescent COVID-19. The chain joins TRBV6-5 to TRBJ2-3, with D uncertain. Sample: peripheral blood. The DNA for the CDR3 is TGTGCCATCGGGTTTGTGGGCACAGATACGCAGTATTTT. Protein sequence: CAIGFVGTDTQYF.